These 9 T cell receptor beta chains were all obtained from the same sample, sequenced in a study of T-cell memory formation after mild COVID-19. One entry per CDR3 protein results from TCRdb running MiXCR on the 5' RACE reads. This table has around 370,000 distinct CDR3 sequences, 21% appearing once. Sequenced: PBMCs or a T cell subset sorted from them (not recorded which). The origin of the receptors is an adult woman who had mild COVID-19 (a few samples of this study predate the infection). Cell type and time point are not known.

The chain joins TRBV4-1 to TRBJ1-4, with TRBD1 as a possible D gene (6 bases). Germline V lookup: CDR1 MGHRA, CDR2 YSYEKL. CDR3 length equals 16 residues. V was cut by 0 bases and J by 4 bases, with 12 bases left in between. The CDR3 sequence is CASSQDTGTGNEKLFF. As DNA, the CDR3 is TGCGCCAGCAGCCAAGATACAGGGACGGGTAATGAAAAACTGTTTTTT.

The chain combines TRBV2 with TRBJ2-1, with a weak D call TRBD2 (6 bases). This CDR3 comprises 13 residues. V was pared by 11 bases and J by 1 base, with 12 bases between. The germline CDR1 and CDR2 sequences are SNHLY and FYNNEI. CDR3 nucleotide sequence: TGTGCCGGCGCGGGGACGTCCTACAATGAGCAGTTCTTC. Protein product: CAGAGTSYNEQFF.

In its sample, this clonotype was seen a few times. This chain links TRBV6-2 or TRBV6-3 with TRBJ1-5, with D possibly matching TRBD1 (6 bases). This CDR3 has 15 amino acids. V was clipped by 2 bases and J by 1 base, with 9 bases between them. The V gene's germline CDR1 is MNHEY and CDR2 SVGEGT. The DNA for the CDR3 is TGTGCCAGCAGTTACGTCCAGGGGAGCAATCAGCCCCAGCATTTT. It codes for CASSYVQGSNQPQHF.

This clonotype occurred a few times. This chain connects TRBV18 to TRBJ2-5, with 10 bases matching TRBD2. The germline gives CDR1 KGHSH, CDR2 LQKENI. The CDR3 covers 16 residues. V was pared by 5 bases and J by 3 bases, with 9 bases of the junction left unmatched. CDR3 sequence reads: CASSSRLAGVKETQYF. The CDR3 region has the DNA TGTGCCAGCTCATCAAGGCTAGCGGGAGTCAAAGAGACCCAGTACTTC.

This clonotype appeared many times. The genes are TRBV12-3 or TRBV12-4 and TRBJ2-7; TRBD1 agrees at 11 bases. The CDR3 is made up of 14 amino acids. With V trimmed by 3 bases and J by 4 bases, 2 bases remained unmatched. CDR3: CASSLGDRGYEQYF. The CDR3 DNA sequence: TGTGCCAGCAGTTTGGGGGACAGGGGGTACGAGCAGTACTTC.

This rearrangement joins TRBV4-1 to TRBJ1-1; D gene uncertain. The ends were cut back, 0 bases at V and 1 base at J, with 9 bases in the middle. CDR1 and CDR2 (germline): MGHRA, YSYEKL. This CDR3 is built from 15 residues. The CDR3 DNA reads TGCGCCAGCAGCCAAGATCACGGCAGGAACACTGAAGCTTTCTTT. Amino acid sequence: CASSQDHGRNTEAFF.

V usage is TRBV24-1 and J usage is TRBJ2-7; unclear D gene. The CDR3 length is 17 residues. CDR1 is KGHDR, CDR2 SFDVKD, per germline. V was cut by 4 bases and J by 2 bases, with 20 bases left in between. The CDR3 nucleotides are TGTGCCACCAGTGACTTCGGGCAAGCTGGCGGAACCTACGAGCAGTACTTC. It translates to CATSDFGQAGGTYEQYF.

This clonotype was seen more than once but under ten times. V gene TRBV20-1 combines with J gene TRBJ1-1; D is possibly TRBD1 (5 bases). Between the trimmed V and J ends, which lost 1 base and 7 bases, there was a span of 10 bases. Germline loops: CDR1 DFQATT, CDR2 SNEGSKA (reference sequence). The length of the CDR3 is 12 residues. CDR3: CSARGGSSEAFF. Here the CDR3 DNA reads TGCAGTGCTAGAGGGGGGTCCAGTGAAGCTTTCTTT.

The chain recombines TRBV7-2 with TRBJ2-7; no definite D call. Germline V CDR1 and CDR2: SGHTA, FQGNSA. The length of the CDR3 is 13 residues. The V and J ends lost 4 bases and 3 bases respectively, with 10 bases between them. CDR3 DNA sequence: TGTGCCAGCAGCTCCCGACCGAGCTACGAGCAGTACTTC. Translated, it gives CASSSRPSYEQYF.